This T cell receptor (beta chain) was identified in a study of T cell responses to AZD1222 COVID-19 vaccine. Germline V gene data show CDR1 as SGDLS and CDR2 as YYNGEE. After removal of 3 bases from V and 4 bases from J, the junction contained 10 bases not matched to a gene. This CDR3 comprises 17 residues. Turning to this clone: Its antigen is not identified.

Study-level results: There were mostly white British donors and more females than males, and clonal diversity was possibly underestimated.

TCRdb's table, derived via immunoSEQ multiplex PCR, lists solely in-frame clones and lacks some. The sample includes about 93,000 clones, roughly nine tenths of them seen just once. Sample: peripheral blood, taken on day 0 of MenACWY control vaccination. This receptor was identified in an adult in good health. This chain connects TRBV9 to TRBJ2-1; 10 positions agree with TRBD1. The CDR3 region is CASSAQDRGRQYNEQFF. The CDR3 bases are TGTGCCAGCAGCGCCCAAGACAGGGGGCGCCAATACAATGAGCAGTTCTTC.